Listed below are T cell receptor beta chains from one sample, sequenced in a study of early T cells in non-severe SARS-CoV-2 infection. TCRdb passed the 5' RACE reads through MiXCR, listing each CDR3 protein once. The sample consists of 75,000 or so distinct CDR3 sequences, 9.5% to 12% of them appearing once. The sequences come from whole blood, collected at baseline. The receptors were sampled from an adult who was a healthcare worker with PCR-confirmed SARS-CoV-2 infection or an uninfected control (not recorded which). The conserved cysteine and the conserved F or W are not part of the CDR3 here.

V: TRBV29-1; J: TRBJ2-5; CDR3: STKDRVARETQY
V: TRBV6-5; J: TRBJ1-2; CDR3: ASSYSVGLTKGYT
V: TRBV5-1; J: TRBJ1-1; CDR3: ASSLLALNTEAF
V: TRBV14; J: TRBJ1-1; CDR3: ASSPLTGSAEAF
V: TRBV30; J: TRBJ2-6; CDR3: ACPGSGANVLT
V: TRBV5-1; J: TRBJ2-5; CDR3: ASSPGSGETQY
V: TRBV5-1; J: TRBJ2-1; CDR3: ASSLLGQVGEVGSYNEQF
V: TRBV3-1; J: TRBJ2-7; CDR3: ASSQAPGSSYEQY
V: TRBV12-3/TRBV12-4; J: TRBJ1-1; CDR3: ASSPLGGNTEAF
V: TRBV7-3; J: TRBJ2-1; CDR3: ASSSSVAGGARDEQF
V: TRBV2; J: TRBJ1-1; CDR3: ASSVGREGEAF
V: TRBV7-2; J: TRBJ2-2; CDR3: ASSTGQGATGELF
V: TRBV2; J: TRBJ2-4; CDR3: ASSERVGNIQY
V: TRBV29-1; J: TRBJ2-1; CDR3: SVDMVGSEQF
V: TRBV10-3; J: TRBJ1-1; CDR3: AISGGQGVTEAF
V: TRBV7-8; J: TRBJ2-1; CDR3: ASSFGLATYNEQF
V: TRBV29-1; J: TRBJ2-1; CDR3: SVEDWGTGGAEQF
V: TRBV6-6; J: TRBJ1-1; CDR3: ASSQADYTEAF
V: TRBV21-1; J: TRBJ2-7; CDR3: ASTLPGISYEQY
V: TRBV3-1; J: TRBJ2-2; CDR3: ASSQVRQHGELF
V: TRBV21-1; J: TRBJ2-3; CDR3: ASSNKKWVGQRISADTQY
V: TRBV5-5; J: TRBJ2-1; CDR3: ASSSTVSTNNEQF
V: TRBV29-1; J: TRBJ2-4; CDR3: NPLGIPGDIQY
V: TRBV12-3/TRBV12-4; J: TRBJ1-2; CDR3: ASSQSGRLNYGYT
V: TRBV5-4; J: TRBJ2-3; CDR3: ASSLESTDTQY
V: TRBV6-1; J: TRBJ1-2; CDR3: ASTPLGFYGYT
V: TRBV5-4; J: TRBJ2-1; CDR3: ASSFYTSGRLPEQF
V: TRBV3-1; J: TRBJ1-2; CDR3: ASSQGQSYGYT
V: TRBV5-4; J: TRBJ2-3; CDR3: ASSVSFTDTQY
V: TRBV6-6; J: TRBJ2-3; CDR3: ATGDPGALPDTQY
V: TRBV6-2/TRBV6-3; J: TRBJ2-7; CDR3: ASSDVGYEQY
V: TRBV25-1; J: TRBJ1-1; CDR3: ASSAPARSSNTEAF
V: TRBV7-2; J: TRBJ1-2; CDR3: ASSPRQANYGYT
V: TRBV9; J: TRBJ1-5; CDR3: ASSVDTNQPQH
V: TRBV7-6; J: TRBJ2-3; CDR3: ASSPQTSTDTQY
V: TRBV20-1; J: TRBJ2-7; CDR3: SAQGPGGPREQY
V: TRBV20-1; J: TRBJ1-2; CDR3: SARVRDRDYGYT
V: TRBV4-2; J: TRBJ2-2; CDR3: ASRDNSNTGELF
V: TRBV2; J: TRBJ2-3; CDR3: ASSAESRDTQY
V: TRBV2; J: TRBJ2-4; CDR3: ASRPVVAKNIQY
V: TRBV5-5; J: TRBJ2-7; CDR3: ASSVQGTGVYEQY
V: TRBV5-1; J: TRBJ2-7; CDR3: ASSLAEGTYEQY
V: TRBV7-2; J: TRBJ2-3; CDR3: ASSFNSGGGDTQY
V: TRBV9; J: TRBJ2-1; CDR3: ASSVAPGLAGEEQF
V: TRBV6-2/TRBV6-3; J: TRBJ2-7; CDR3: ASGVSYEQY
V: TRBV30; J: TRBJ2-3; CDR3: AWSPTLARLTDTQY
V: TRBV2; J: TRBJ1-1; CDR3: ASLRTGRREMNTEAF
V: TRBV3-1; J: TRBJ1-1; CDR3: ASSQAGVTEAF
V: TRBV7-8; J: TRBJ2-4; CDR3: ASSLGQGAKNIQY
V: TRBV12-5; J: TRBJ2-2; CDR3: ASVGGAGGELF